These 10 T cell receptor beta chains were sequenced from one sample in a study of blood T cells in healthy people across ages. It was with a sample-barcoded 5' primer and a J-beta primer mix that a second PCR of roughly 7 to 12 cycles was run. TCRdb used MiXCR to reprocess the 5' RACE reads, holding one entry per CDR3 protein. The table includes 1.5 million to 2 million distinct CDR3 sequences, 28% detected once. The sequencing input was blood. The receptors were sampled from a woman aged 30 to 39 in good health.

This clonotype was recorded a few times. V is TRBV5-5 and J is TRBJ1-1; D is uncertain. CDR1 SGHKS and CDR2 YYEKEE come from the germline V gene (reference sequence). Trimming shortened V by 0 bases and J by 3 bases, and 6 bases separated the two germline ends. This CDR3 is 13 amino acids long. CDR3 in amino acids: CASSLGSYTEAFF. CDR3 bases: TGTGCCAGCAGCTTGGGCAGCTACACTGAAGCTTTCTTT.

The chain recombines TRBV6-1 with TRBJ1-4, with TRBD1 identical over 7 bases. Looked up from germline, CDR1 is MNHNS and CDR2 is SASEGT. The CDR3 runs 16 residues. Germline trimming cut 10 bases from V and 4 bases from J; bases unmatched to any gene: 15. As DNA, the CDR3 is TGTGCCACGGTAGATTTTTTGGACAGGCGTAATGAAAAACTGTTTTTT. It specifies CATVDFLDRRNEKLFF.

The chain combines TRBV5-1 with TRBJ1-2; 7 bases match TRBD1. Germline assignment: CDR1 SGHRS and CDR2 YFSETQ. The CDR3 sequence is 18 residues long. Trimming cost V 0 bases and J 12 bases; bases outside gene matches: 23. Here the CDR3 reads CASSLGPIRDSGPGGHTF. DNA for the CDR3: TGCGCCAGCAGCTTGGGACCTATCCGGGACAGCGGCCCCGGGGGCCACACCTTC.

In this sample, this clonotype turned up many times. The chain uses TRBV28 and TRBJ1-2; D is uncertain. V was cut by 3 bases and J by 7 bases, with 6 bases left in between. Germline V gene data show CDR1 as MDHEN and CDR2 as SYDVKM. The CDR3 sequence is 11 residues long. The CDR3: CASSFIAGYTF. For the CDR3, the DNA is TGTGCCAGCAGTTTCATAGCTGGCTACACCTTC.

This clonotype is a singleton in its sample. The CDR3 loop is CASRSEGQGNTEAFF. CDR3 sequence (DNA): TGTGCCAGCAGGTCCGAGGGACAGGGGAACACTGAAGCTTTCTTT. The J gene is TRBJ1-1, the V gene TRBV6-2 or TRBV6-3; 9 bases align to TRBD1. This CDR3 region has 15 residues. Germline CDR1 reads MNHEY; CDR2 reads SVGEGT. Unmatched junction bases numbered 6, after V lost 6 bases and J lost 1 base.

The J gene is TRBJ2-1, the V gene TRBV6-5; tentative D call: TRBD2 (5 bases). The CDR3 loop spans 17 amino acids. CDR1 is MNHEY and CDR2 is SVGAGI in the germline V gene. V lost 4 bases and J lost 4, with 20 bases in between. The CDR3 sequence is CASSLTRGLLPYNEQFF. CDR3 nucleotide sequence: TGTGCCAGCAGTTTAACCCGCGGACTGTTGCCTTACAATGAGCAGTTCTTC.

Many counts were recorded for this clonotype. V and J are TRBV28 and TRBJ2-7; weak D call: TRBD2 (6 bases). The CDR3 contains 15 residues. Between the trimmed V and J ends, which lost 6 bases and 2 bases, there was a span of 17 bases. Germline CDR1 and CDR2: MDHEN and SYDVKM. CDR3 DNA sequence: TGTGCCAGCAGATTAGCCGGGACTCAGACCTACGAGCAGTACTTC. This gives the protein CASRLAGTQTYEQYF.

With regard to this clonotype: A read error may account for a junction end that differs from germline. V is TRBV9 and J is TRBJ2-2; 9 bases match TRBD2. Germline CDR1 reads SGDLS; CDR2 reads YYNGEE. This CDR3 has 13 residues. The chain's CDR3 is CACSVTSGGELFF. CDR3 nucleotides: TGTGCCTGCAGCGTGACTAGCGGCGGGGAGCTGTTTTTT.

This chain connects TRBV7-8 to TRBJ2-2; the D call may be TRBD1 or TRBD2 (6 bases each). V shed 6 bases and J shed 2 bases, with 16 bases lying between them. There are 16 residues in the CDR3. The germline gives CDR1 SGHVS, CDR2 FQNEAQ. The DNA for the CDR3 is TGTGCCAGCAGTCCCGAGGGGGGCGGAAACACCGGGGAGCTGTTTTTT. This sequence encodes CASSPEGGGNTGELFF.

The chain employs TRBV5-1 and TRBJ1-5; D remains unclear. This CDR3 has 14 amino acids. The V and J ends lost 4 bases and 2 bases respectively, with 10 bases between them. Looked up from germline, CDR1 is SGHRS and CDR2 is YFSETQ. The DNA of the CDR3 is TGCGCCAGCAGCCCTGTAGGGCGCAATCAGCCCCAGCATTTT. Its translation: CASSPVGRNQPQHF.